This T cell receptor (beta chain) was found in a study of T cell repertoires in cytomegalovirus infection. Overall study results and limits: HLA-C-restricted CMV clonotypes gave the most frequent clonotype in two of eight donors.

Details on this clonotype: The target antigen is unknown.

Per the germline V gene, CDR1 is SGHTA and CDR2 is FQGNSA. Trimming cost V 2 bases and J 6 bases, with 11 bases left between them. This CDR3 has 13 amino acids. A single record per CDR3 protein comes from TCRdb applying MiXCR to the reads. The table shows 570,000 or so distinct CDR3 sequences, with around two fifths occurring only once. Source: cultured PBMCs, taken from culture after CMV antigen stimulation. The V gene is TRBV7-2, the J gene TRBJ2-7, with D possibly being TRBD2 (6 bases). The clonotype comes from a human donor in good health (CMV status not recorded). Some clones in this sample may be carry-over from other donors' samples. Written as DNA, the CDR3 is TGTGCCAGCAGCTTAAACCCAGCGGGCGAGCAGTACTTC. Residues: CASSLNPAGEQYF.